This passage covers 29 T cell receptor beta chains from one sample sequenced in a study of cytomegalovirus exposure and HLA in healthy donors. Researchers ran the PCR with 60 Vbeta and 13 Jbeta primers. The data were produced by immunoSEQ multiplex PCR, yet TCRdb's version contains in-frame clones alone and is incomplete. The sample records about 190,000 clones, more than 75% being singletons. Sequencing was done on a sample of PBMCs. All receptors come from a woman aged 30 to 39 in good health and CMV-seropositive.

This chain uses TRBV18 with TRBJ2-2, with D possibly TRBD2 on 5 matching bases. This CDR3 has 16 residues. V dropped 5 bases and J dropped 7 bases, with 20 bases sitting between them. Germline V gene lookup returns CDR1 KGHSH and CDR2 LQKENI. The CDR3 loop is CASSGSTSSAGGELFF. The CDR3 DNA follows: TGTGCCAGCTCAGGGAGTACATCTAGTGCCGGCGGGGAGCTGTTTTTT.

The table lists this clone with a count of one. CDR3 protein: CASSLGGSNYGYTF. CDR3 in DNA: TGTGCCAGCAGTTTAGGAGGTTCTAACTATGGCTACACCTTC. V usage is TRBV28 and J usage is TRBJ1-2, with no clear D. V lost 2 bases, J lost 0 bases, and 7 bases lay in between. Germline values: CDR1 MDHEN, CDR2 SYDVKM. The CDR3 loop spans 14 amino acids.

The chain is built from TRBV5-1 and TRBJ2-5; TRBD2 aligns across 8 bases. The germline gives CDR1 SGHRS, CDR2 YFSETQ. The CDR3 has 15 residues. The J segment lost 5 bases and the V segment lost 1 base, leaving 7 bases of the junction unmatched. The DNA of the CDR3 is TGCGCCAGCAGCTTGACGGGACTAGAAAGGGAGACCCAGTACTTC. Residues: CASSLTGLERETQYF.

CDR3 sequence (DNA): TGTGCCAGTGCCTTGGAGGGCCGCACGAAGCAGTACTTC. Amino acids: CASALEGRTKQYF. The chain carries TRBV6-5 and TRBJ2-7, with D possibly TRBD2 on 6 matching bases. V was shortened by 9 bases and J by 8 bases, with 20 bases between the two germline ends. This CDR3 has 13 amino acids. Germline lookup yields CDR1 MNHEY and CDR2 SVGAGI.

V usage is TRBV7-8 and J usage is TRBJ2-5; tentative D call: TRBD2 (5 bases). CDR3 size: 14 residues. The V gene lost 2 bases and the J gene lost 2 bases, with 9 bases spanning the gap. CDR1 and CDR2 (germline): SGHVS, FQNEAQ. CDR3 sequence (DNA): TGTGCCAGCAGCTTAATGAGGGTTCAAGAGACCCAGTACTTC. Residues: CASSLMRVQETQYF. Supplemented by reference TRBV7-8 and TRBJ2-5, the full variable domain reads GAGVSQSPRYKVAKRGQDVALRCDPISGHVSLFWYQQALGQGPEFLTYFQNEAQLDKSGLPSDRFFAERPEGSVSTLKIQRTQQEDSAVYLCASSLMRVQETQYFGPGTRLLVL.

V and J are TRBV14 and TRBJ2-5; TRBD2 is a possible D gene (5 bases). Between the trimmed V and J ends, which lost 0 bases and 5 bases, there was a span of 13 bases. The germline CDR1 and CDR2 sequences are SGHDN and FVKESK. The CDR3 contains 15 residues. CDR3 region: CASSQDLWTGETQYF. In DNA form, the CDR3 reads TGTGCCAGCAGCCAAGATCTTTGGACTGGGGAGACCCAGTACTTC.

This clone was detected only a few times. The sample carries other DNA sequences with the same CDR3. The chain employs TRBV5-4 and TRBJ2-3; 10 bases map to TRBD2. This CDR3 spans 16 amino acids. V lost 3 bases to trimming and J lost 1 base; unmatched junction nucleotides: 5. In germline, CDR1 is SGHNT, CDR2 YYREEE (reference sequence). In DNA form, the CDR3 reads TGTGCCAGCAGCTGGGGGCTAGCGGGGGGCACAGATACGCAGTATTTT. Amino acids: CASSWGLAGGTDTQYF.

The chain has TRBV30 and TRBJ1-6; the D is unclear. The CDR3 sequence is 13 residues long. Germline CDR1 and CDR2: GTSNPN and SVGIG (reference sequence). V dropped 7 bases and J dropped 10 bases, with 17 bases sitting between them. CDR3 region: CASSPQRMSPLHF. Here the CDR3 DNA reads TGTGCCTCTTCACCGCAGCGTATGTCACCCCTCCACTTT.

This clone appeared a few times. The V and J genes are TRBV30 and TRBJ1-2; possibly TRBD1 for D (5 bases). Germline lookup yields CDR1 GTSNPN and CDR2 SVGIG (reference sequence). V was clipped by 4 bases and J by 3 bases, with 24 bases between them. The CDR3 runs 17 residues. CDR3 loop: CAWNPPVSGPPYYGYTF. DNA of the CDR3: TGTGCCTGGAATCCCCCCGTGTCAGGGCCCCCTTACTATGGCTACACCTTC.

The chain has TRBV4-2 and TRBJ2-2; tentatively, D is TRBD1 (6 bases). V lost 6 bases to trimming and J lost 7 bases, with 15 bases between them. The CDR3 spans 14 residues. Germline-derived CDR1 and CDR2 are LGHNA and YNFKEQ. CDR3 amino acids: CASRRTGRVGELFF. The CDR3 coding sequence is TGTGCCAGCAGGCGAACAGGGCGGGTCGGGGAGCTGTTTTTT.

This chain links TRBV6-6 with TRBJ2-6, with a weak D call TRBD1 (6 bases). In germline, CDR1 is MNHNY, CDR2 SVGAGI (reference sequence). The CDR3 runs 16 residues. V gave up 1 base and J gave up 2 bases, with 9 bases separating them. CDR3 sequence (DNA): TGTGCCAGCAGTTACTTAGGGGGTGCTGGGGCCAACGTCCTGACTTTC. It is translated as CASSYLGGAGANVLTF.

V is TRBV2 and J is TRBJ1-4; no reliable D call. Trimming removed 7 bases at V and 3 bases at J, with 15 bases between. Germline V gene sequence: CDR1 SNHLY, CDR2 FYNNEI. The CDR3 is made up of 15 amino acids. CDR3 sequence reads: CASMVQNLPNEKLFF. CDR3 in DNA: TGTGCCAGCATGGTACAGAATTTACCTAATGAAAAACTGTTTTTT.

This rearrangement joins TRBV27 to TRBJ2-2, with 9 bases identical to TRBD1. Germline V gene sequence: CDR1 MNHEY, CDR2 SMNVEV (reference sequence). The CDR3 totals 14 residues. V lost 8 bases, J lost 4 bases, and 5 bases stayed unmatched. The CDR3 protein is CASGRTGATGELFF. DNA of the CDR3: TGTGCCAGCGGGAGGACAGGGGCCACCGGGGAGCTGTTTTTT.

Only a few counts were recorded for this clone. V is TRBV4-3 and J is TRBJ1-5; D call uncertain. The CDR3 totals 15 residues. The ends were cut back, 1 base at V and 8 bases at J, with 15 bases in the middle. From germline, CDR1 is LGHNA and CDR2 YSLEER. CDR3 bases: TGCGCCAGCAGCCAAGGAATTGGAGGGTATGAGCCCCAGCATTTT. This gives the protein CASSQGIGGYEPQHF.

The rearrangement joins TRBV19 to TRBJ1-5; D gene ambiguous. Between the trimmed V and J ends, which lost 3 bases and 7 bases, there was a span of 16 bases. The CDR3 spans 15 residues. Germline V gives CDR1 LNHDA, CDR2 SQIVND (reference sequence). The CDR3: CASSIRGVGMQPQHF. CDR3 nucleotide sequence: TGTGCCAGTAGTATTCGGGGTGTAGGGATGCAGCCCCAGCATTTT.

This chain joins TRBV7-9 and TRBJ2-5; D is possibly TRBD1 (5 bases). The ends were cut back, 4 bases at V and 3 bases at J, with 21 bases in the middle. Germline loops: CDR1 SEHNR, CDR2 FQNEAQ (reference sequence). This CDR3 comprises 17 residues. In DNA form, the CDR3 reads TGTGCCAGCAGCTGGGCCCTCTCTGGTGGCAGGGAAGAGACCCAGTACTTC. It specifies CASSWALSGGREETQYF. The complete variable domain, with remaining parts taken from reference TRBV7-9 and TRBJ2-5, reads DTGVSQNPRHKITKRGQNVTFRCDPISEHNRLYWYRQTLGQGPEFLTYFQNEAQLEKSRLLSDRFSAERPKGSFSTLEIQRTEQGDSAMYLCASSWALSGGREETQYFGPGTRLLVL.

The V and J genes are TRBV14 and TRBJ1-2; D unclear. CDR1 and CDR2 from the germline V gene are SGHDN and FVKESK. This CDR3 contains 13 residues. Trimming took 2 bases from V and 2 from J, leaving 6 bases between them. The CDR3 protein is CASSQLRNYGYTF. CDR3 nucleotide sequence: TGTGCCAGCAGCCAACTTCGGAACTATGGCTACACCTTC.

The rearrangement uses TRBV13 and TRBJ2-7, with 7 bases that match TRBD1. The CDR3 is 15 amino acids. The V and J ends lost 5 bases and 4 bases, in that order; junction bases with no gene match: 11. Germline values: CDR1 PRHDT, CDR2 FYEKMQ (reference sequence). The CDR3 reads CASSAAGGLEYEQYF. CDR3 DNA: TGTGCCAGCAGCGCAGCAGGGGGATTGGAGTACGAGCAGTACTTC.

V is TRBV28 and J is TRBJ1-1, with D perhaps TRBD1 (6 bases). V dropped 1 base and J dropped 0 bases, with 9 bases sitting between them. The germline V gene has CDR1 MDHEN and CDR2 SYDVKM. This CDR3 is 15 amino acids long. As DNA, the CDR3 is TGTGCCAGCAGTTTATTAGGACAGTTGAACACTGAAGCTTTCTTT. Its translation: CASSLLGQLNTEAFF. Full variable domain (rest looked up from reference TRBV28 and TRBJ1-1): DVKVTQSSRYLVKRTGEKVFLECVQDMDHENMFWYRQDPGLGLRLIYFSYDVKMKEKGDIPEGYSVSREKKERFSLILESASTNQTSMYLCASSLLGQLNTEAFFGQGTRLTVV.

In DNA, the CDR3 is TGCGCCAGCAGCCAAGATCTTCTCGGGAGAAGTTCCTACGAGCAGTACTTC. Amino acid sequence: CASSQDLLGRSSYEQYF. V and J are TRBV4-3 and TRBJ2-7; a possible D gene is TRBD2 (6 bases). The CDR3 extends over 17 amino acids. Germline V gene sequence: CDR1 LGHNA, CDR2 YSLEER. The germline V and J ends were trimmed by 0 bases and 1 base, with 16 bases remaining between them.

J is TRBJ1-1 and V is TRBV6-6; D remains ambiguous. CDR3 length: 13 amino acids. The V gene lost 5 bases and the J gene lost 5 bases, with 12 bases spanning the gap. The germline CDR1 and CDR2 sequences are MNHNY and SVGAGI (reference sequence). CDR3 in amino acids: CASSGTSRTEAFF. The CDR3 nucleotides are TGTGCCAGCAGTGGTACTAGCAGAACTGAAGCTTTCTTT.

J is TRBJ2-7 and V is TRBV7-8, with 10 positions matching TRBD1. The germline gives CDR1 SGHVS, CDR2 FQNEAQ. Trimming removed 3 bases from V and 4 bases from J; junction bases left unmatched: 6. CDR3 length: 15 amino acids. In DNA, the CDR3 is TGTGCCAGCAGCTTCGGGACAGGGGTCAGGTACGAGCAGTACTTC. Translation gives CASSFGTGVRYEQYF.

About this clone itself: The junction does not match germline at one end; this may be a read error. The chain recombines TRBV7-9 with TRBJ2-5; 8 positions agree with TRBD2. Germline V gene sequence: CDR1 SEHNR, CDR2 FQNEAQ (reference sequence). This CDR3 is 18 amino acids long. CDR3 sequence reads: CSSSLAGLSGGGRSPQYF. The CDR3 coding sequence is TGTTCCAGCAGCTTAGCCGGCCTTAGTGGCGGGGGGAGGTCTCCCCAGTACTTC.

The chain combines TRBV7-3 with TRBJ2-3; a possible D gene is TRBD1 (6 bases). This CDR3 contains 15 residues. Germline lookup yields CDR1 SGHTA and CDR2 FQGTGA. Trimming removed 5 bases at V and 0 bases at J, with 12 bases between. The CDR3 loop is CASSKGDGSTDTQYF. The CDR3 DNA sequence: TGTGCCAGCAGCAAGGGGGACGGGAGCACAGATACGCAGTATTTT. The whole variable domain, filled in from reference TRBV7-3 and TRBJ2-3, reads GAGVSQTPSNKVTEKGKYVELRCDPISGHTALYWYRQSLGQGPEFLIYFQGTGAADDSGLPNDRFFAVRPEGSVSTLKIQRTERGDSAVYLCASSKGDGSTDTQYFGPGTRLTVL.

This sequence joins TRBV5-4 and TRBJ1-4; the D is unclear. From germline, CDR1 is SGHNT and CDR2 YYREEE (reference sequence). The CDR3 length is 13 residues. Trimming pared 4 bases from V and 11 bases from J, leaving 15 bases between. The CDR3 here is CASSPPDSEKLFF. DNA of the CDR3: TGTGCCAGCAGCCCGCCAGATTCGGAGAAACTGTTTTTT.

V and J are TRBV18 and TRBJ2-1, with a weak D call TRBD1 (5 bases). This CDR3 is 15 amino acids long. V lost 0 bases, J lost 6 bases, and 12 bases lay in between. The germline V gene encodes CDR1 KGHSH and CDR2 LQKENI. The CDR3: CASSPPSRAGNEQFF. As DNA, the CDR3 is TGTGCCAGCTCACCACCGTCCAGGGCAGGCAATGAGCAGTTCTTC.

This chain connects TRBV10-3 to TRBJ2-7; 10 positions match TRBD2. Looked up from germline, CDR1 is ENHRY and CDR2 is SYGVKD. The CDR3 spans 15 residues. The V and J ends lost 6 bases and 2 bases, in that order; junction bases with no gene match: 7. The CDR3 DNA reads TGTGCCATCAGGGAAACTAGCGGGACGGCCTACGAGCAGTACTTC. It encodes CAIRETSGTAYEQYF.

This chain connects TRBV7-2 to TRBJ1-1; D is perhaps TRBD1 (5 bases). V lost 5 bases and J 3 bases, leaving 16 bases between the germline ends. There are 15 residues in the CDR3. CDR1 is SGHTA, CDR2 FQGNSA, per germline. CDR3: CASSPVSGFHTEAFF. Here the CDR3 DNA reads TGTGCCAGCAGCCCGGTGTCAGGGTTTCACACTGAAGCTTTCTTT.

The rearrangement joins TRBV25-1 to TRBJ1-2, with D hard to call. Germline V gene lookup returns CDR1 MGHDK and CDR2 SYGVNS. Trimming left V 3 bases short and J 6 bases short, with 14 bases between. The CDR3 is 14 amino acids. The CDR3 DNA reads TGTGCCAGCAGTGACGGGGTAACGCTCGATGGCTACACCTTC. This codes for CASSDGVTLDGYTF.